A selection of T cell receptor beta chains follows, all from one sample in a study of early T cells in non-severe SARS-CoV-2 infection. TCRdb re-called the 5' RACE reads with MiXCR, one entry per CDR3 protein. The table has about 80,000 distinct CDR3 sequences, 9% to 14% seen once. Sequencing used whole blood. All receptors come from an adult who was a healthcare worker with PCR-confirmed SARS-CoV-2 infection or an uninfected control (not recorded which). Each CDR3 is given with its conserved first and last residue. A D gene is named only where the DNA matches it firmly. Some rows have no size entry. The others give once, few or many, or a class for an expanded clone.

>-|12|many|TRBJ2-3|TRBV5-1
TGCGCCAGCAGCTTGGTAGCGGATACGCAGTATTTT
CASSLVADTQYF
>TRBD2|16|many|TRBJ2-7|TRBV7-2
TGTGCCAGCAGCCTCTCGGGGACTAGCGGGAGTTACGAGCAGTACTTC
CASSLSGTSGSYEQYF
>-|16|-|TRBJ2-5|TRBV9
TGTGCCAGCAGCACCCCGGTCGGGGCGATCCAAGAGACCCAGTACTTC
CASSTPVGAIQETQYF
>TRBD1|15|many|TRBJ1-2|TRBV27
TGTGCCAGCGCCACGCGGACAGGAACAAACTATGGCTACACCTTC
CASATRTGTNYGYTF
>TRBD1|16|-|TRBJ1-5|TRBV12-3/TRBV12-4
TGTGCCAGCAGTCCCAGGGGGCGTGGTAGCAATCAGCCCCAGCATTTT
CASSPRGRGSNQPQHF
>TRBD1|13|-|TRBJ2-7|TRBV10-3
TGTGCCATCAGGTCGACAGGGGATAACGAGCAGTACTTC
CAIRSTGDNEQYF
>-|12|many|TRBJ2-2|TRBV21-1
TGTGCTACCGGGAGGTGGAGCGGGGAGCTGTTTTTT
CATGRWSGELFF
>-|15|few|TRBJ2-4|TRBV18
TGTGCCAGCTCACCGGAGGGTAGTGCCAAAAACATTCAGTACTTC
CASSPEGSAKNIQYF
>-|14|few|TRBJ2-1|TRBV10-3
TGTGCCATCAGTTCGGACCCATCCTACAATGAGCAGTTCTTC
CAISSDPSYNEQFF
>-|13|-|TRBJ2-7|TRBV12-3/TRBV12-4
TGTGCCAGCAGTTACAGGCTCCAAGTGGGGCAGTACTTC
CASSYRLQVGQYF
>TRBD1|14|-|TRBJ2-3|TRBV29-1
TGCAGCGCAGCCGGGACAGGGGGGTTATATACGCAGTATTTT
CSAAGTGGLYTQYF
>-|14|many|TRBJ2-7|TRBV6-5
TGTGCCAGCAGTTACCCAGGACGGATTTACGAGCAGTACTTC
CASSYPGRIYEQYF
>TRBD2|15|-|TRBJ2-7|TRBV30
TGTGCCTGGAGTAGAATAGCGGGAGGGCCGGGTGAGCAGTACTTC
CAWSRIAGGPGEQYF
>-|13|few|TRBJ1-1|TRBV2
TGTGCCAGCAACCGACTGCAGAACACTGAAGCTTTCTTT
CASNRLQNTEAFF
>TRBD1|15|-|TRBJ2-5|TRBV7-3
TGTGCCAGCAGCCCGGGACAGGGGATCCAAGAGACCCAGTACTTC
CASSPGQGIQETQYF
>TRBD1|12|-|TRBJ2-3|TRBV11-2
TGTGCCAGCAGACACAGGGGAGATACGCAGTATTTT
CASRHRGDTQYF
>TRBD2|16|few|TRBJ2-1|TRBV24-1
TGTGCCACCAGTGATCCCAGCGGGAAAACCTACAATGAGCAGTTCTTC
CATSDPSGKTYNEQFF
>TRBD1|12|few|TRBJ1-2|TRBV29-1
TGCAGCGCCCGAGGACAGGGGGGTACGGTTACCTTC
CSARGQGGTVTF
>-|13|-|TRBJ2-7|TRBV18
TGTGCCAGCTCACCGACGAGCTCCTACGAGCAGTACTTC
CASSPTSSYEQYF
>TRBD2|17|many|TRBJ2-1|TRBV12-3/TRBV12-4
TGTGCCAGCACCCGGGGGTGGGGGACTAGCGGGAGAAGTGAGCAGTTCTTC
CASTRGWGTSGRSEQFF
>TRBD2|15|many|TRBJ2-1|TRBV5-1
TGCGCCAGCAGCGCAGGGACTAGCGGGGGCTATGAGCAGTTCTTC
CASSAGTSGGYEQFF
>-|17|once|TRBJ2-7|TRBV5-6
TGTGCCAGCAGCTTGGATTGGCGCCTTCTCAGCTCCTACGAGCAGTACTTC
CASSLDWRLLSSYEQYF
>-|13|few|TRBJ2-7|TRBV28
TGTGCCAGCAGTTCCCCTGGACAGAACGAGCAGTACTTC
CASSSPGQNEQYF
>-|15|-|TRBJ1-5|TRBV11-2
TGTGCCAGCAGCTTAGATGGGGAGGTGAATCAGCCCCAGCATTTT
CASSLDGEVNQPQHF
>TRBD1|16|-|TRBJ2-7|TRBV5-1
TGCGTCAGCAGCTTGGAGGGACAGGAAAGCTCCTACGAGCAGTACTTC
CVSSLEGQESSYEQYF
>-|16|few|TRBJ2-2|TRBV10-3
TGTGCCATCAGTGAGTCGCGACGGACGAACACCGGGGAGCTGTTTTTT
CAISESRRTNTGELFF
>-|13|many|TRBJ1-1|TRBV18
TGTGCCAGCTCACCACTTGGTCCCACTGAAGCTTTCTTT
CASSPLGPTEAFF
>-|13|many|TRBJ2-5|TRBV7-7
TGTGCTAGCAGACCTCGGAGTACAGAGACCCAGTACTTC
CASRPRSTETQYF
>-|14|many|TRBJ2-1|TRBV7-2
TGTGCCAGCAGCACACGTGCCCCCATGACCGAGCAGTTCTTC
CASSTRAPMTEQFF
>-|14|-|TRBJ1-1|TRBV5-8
TGTGCCAGCAGCTCCTGGGGGCTGAACACTGAAGCTTTCTTT
CASSSWGLNTEAFF
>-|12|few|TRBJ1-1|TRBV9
TGTGCCAGCAGCGGACCAAAGGGGGAAGCTTTCTTT
CASSGPKGEAFF
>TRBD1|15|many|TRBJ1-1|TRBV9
TGTGCCAGCAGCGTAGTAAGACAGGGCAACACTGAAGCTTTCTTT
CASSVVRQGNTEAFF
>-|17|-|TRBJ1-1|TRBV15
TGTGCCACCAGCAGAGAACTTATTCGGGTGATGAACACTGAAGCTTTCTTT
CATSRELIRVMNTEAFF
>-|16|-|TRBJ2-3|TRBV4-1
TGCGCCAGCAGCCAAGGGGTGAACCGCCTCACAGATACGCAGTATTTT
CASSQGVNRLTDTQYF
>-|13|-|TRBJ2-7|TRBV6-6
TGTGCCAGCTCTCTCATCGGGGGTAGGGAGCAGTACTTC
CASSLIGGREQYF
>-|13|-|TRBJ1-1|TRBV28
TGTGCCAGCAGTTGGAGGGCGCTCACTGAAGCTTTCTTT
CASSWRALTEAFF
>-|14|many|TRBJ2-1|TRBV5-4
TGTGCCAGCAGCTTAAATCAGGGGATGGATGAGCAGTTCTTC
CASSLNQGMDEQFF
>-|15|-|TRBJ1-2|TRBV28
TGTGCCAGCAGCCACGGCAGTTCTGATAACTATGGCTACACCTTC
CASSHGSSDNYGYTF
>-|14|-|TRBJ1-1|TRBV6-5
TGTGCCAGCAGTTATAGGGCGGGGAACACTGAAGCTTTCTTT
CASSYRAGNTEAFF
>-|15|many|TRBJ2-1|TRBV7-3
TGTGCCAGCAGCTTCACCGCCGGGACGGATGTTGAGCAGTTCTTC
CASSFTAGTDVEQFF
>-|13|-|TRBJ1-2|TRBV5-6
TGTGCCAGCAGCTTACAACCTAACTATGGCTACACCTTC
CASSLQPNYGYTF
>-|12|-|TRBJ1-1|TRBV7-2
TGTGCCAGCAGCTTAGAGGCGGGTGAAGCTTTCTTT
CASSLEAGEAFF
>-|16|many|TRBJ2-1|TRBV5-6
TGTGCCAGCAGCTTGGACAGGGGGAGGGTTTACAATGAGCAGTTCTTC
CASSLDRGRVYNEQFF
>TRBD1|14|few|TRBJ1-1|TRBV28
TGTGCCAGCAGACCCCCGACAGGGAGGACTGAAGCTTTCTTT
CASRPPTGRTEAFF
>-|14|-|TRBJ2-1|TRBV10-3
TGTGCCATCAGTGGGCAGCGAGACAACAATGAGCAGTTCTTC
CAISGQRDNNEQFF
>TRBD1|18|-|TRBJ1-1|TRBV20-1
TGCAGTGCTAGAGCCGCTGGGACAGGGTTATTACGGTACACTGAAGCTTTCTTT
CSARAAGTGLLRYTEAFF
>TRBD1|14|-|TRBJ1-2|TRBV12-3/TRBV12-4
TGTGCCAGCAGTTTAGAGCAGGGGGCCTATGGCTACACCTTC
CASSLEQGAYGYTF
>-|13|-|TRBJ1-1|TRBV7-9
TGTGCCAGCAGCTTAGTCCCGAACACTGAAGCTTTCTTT
CASSLVPNTEAFF
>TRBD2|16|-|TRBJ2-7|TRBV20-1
TGCAGTGCTAGAGACCCACTAGCGGGAGGAGTATACGAGCAGTACTTC
CSARDPLAGGVYEQYF
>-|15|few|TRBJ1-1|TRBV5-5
TGTGCCAGCAGCCCTGGCCCGGGGCGAGGCACTGAAGCTTTCTTT
CASSPGPGRGTEAFF
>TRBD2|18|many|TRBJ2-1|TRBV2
TGTGCCAGCAGTGAACAAGGAGTGGGTAGCGGGAGGGGGAATGAGCAGTTCTTC
CASSEQGVGSGRGNEQFF
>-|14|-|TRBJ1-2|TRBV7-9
TGTGCCAGCAGCTTATTATGGGGTGAATATGGCTACACCTTC
CASSLLWGEYGYTF
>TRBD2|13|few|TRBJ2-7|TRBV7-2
TGTGCCAGCAGCTTAAAGTCAGGGAGGGGGCAGTACTTC
CASSLKSGRGQYF
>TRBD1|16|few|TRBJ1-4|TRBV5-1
TGCGCCAGCAGGGCCGGGACAGGTGGTCCTAATGAAAAACTGTTTTTT
CASRAGTGGPNEKLFF
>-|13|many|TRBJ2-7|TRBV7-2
TGTGCCAGCAGGCGGAGAAGCTCCTACGAGCAGTACTTC
CASRRRSSYEQYF
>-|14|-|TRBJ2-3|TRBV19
TGTGCCAGTAGTATCGGTACTAGCTCAGATACGCAGTATTTT
CASSIGTSSDTQYF
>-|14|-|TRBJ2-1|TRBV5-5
TGTGCCAGCAGCCCCGCAGCCCGGGGAGATGAGCAGTTCTTC
CASSPAARGDEQFF
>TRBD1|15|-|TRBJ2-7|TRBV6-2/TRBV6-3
TGTGCCAGCAGGTATCAGGGGGCACGATCCTACGAGCAGTACTTC
CASRYQGARSYEQYF
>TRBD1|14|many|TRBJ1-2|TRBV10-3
TGTGCCATCAGTGAGCAACAGGGGTTCTATGGCTACACCTTC
CAISEQQGFYGYTF